The 3 T cell receptor beta chains in this list originate from one sample, sequenced in a study of blood T cell repertoires in COVID-19. Some clones are missing from TCRdb's copy, which holds only in-frame ones; the method was immunoSEQ multiplex PCR. This sample has more than 200,000 clones, with around 88% found just once. Sequencing was carried out using peripheral blood. All receptors come from a man older than 75 with acute or convalescent COVID-19.

This clone showed up just once. The chain recombines TRBV7-6 with TRBJ2-5; 11 bases agree with TRBD1. CDR1 and CDR2 from the germline V gene are SGHVS and FNYEAQ. Germline trimming cut 5 bases from V and 3 bases from J; bases unmatched to any gene: 5. The CDR3 spans 15 residues. The CDR3 here is CASSEGQGAKETQYF. DNA of the CDR3: TGTGCCAGCAGCGAAGGACAGGGGGCGAAAGAGACCCAGTACTTC.

Note on this clone: At the DNA level, this CDR3 is encoded by other sequences in the same sample as well. V and J are TRBV19 and TRBJ2-7; 10 bases are a match to TRBD2. Germline V gives CDR1 LNHDA, CDR2 SQIVND (reference sequence). This CDR3 is 15 amino acids long. With V trimmed by 6 bases and J by 7 bases, 12 bases remained unmatched. DNA for the CDR3: TGTGCCAGTAGCCCCTTAGGACTAGCGGAAGTTGAGCAGTACTTC. It yields the protein CASSPLGLAEVEQYF.

This chain's CDR3 is CASSRSGASYEQYF. For the CDR3, the DNA is TGCGCCAGCAGCCGTAGCGGGGCCTCCTACGAGCAGTACTTC. This rearrangement joins TRBV4-3 to TRBJ2-7, with 8 nucleotides matching TRBD2. Germline CDR1 LGHNA, CDR2 YSLEER. The CDR3 has 14 amino acids. V trimming: 4 bases; J trimming: 0 bases; junction bases outside the gene matches: 2.